This T cell receptor beta chain derives from a study of blood T cell repertoires in COVID-19. In the study overall: Material from acute and convalescent COVID-19 was sourced from the United States, Italy and Spain. Sample material is recorded as cDNA or gDNA derived from T cells, B-cell-depleted T cells, or PBMCs.

Trimming cost V 5 bases and J 1 base; bases outside gene matches: 3. CDR1 is WNHNN and CDR2 is SYGVQD in the germline V gene (reference sequence). The CDR3 totals 14 residues. Under the authors' procedure: Amplification from reference gene primers served as the basis for estimated nucleated cell counts. Data came from immunoSEQ multiplex PCR; TCRdb stores just in-frame clones and leaves some out. That table supplies the V and J calls and clone size; D and trimming were determined from the DNA. Here the sample spans some 260,000 clones, approximately 85% being singletons. This clone showed up just once.

Input material: peripheral blood. The rearrangement uses TRBV10-1 and TRBJ1-1; 8 bases line up with TRBD1. The sequence derives from a human donor in a cohort sampled during active COVID-19. The CDR3 loop reads CASSRDRRNTEAFF. CDR3 coding DNA: TGCGCCAGCAGTCGGGACAGGAGGAACACTGAAGCTTTCTTT.